This TCR beta chain was recorded in a study of shared clonotypes between healthy human individuals. Regarding the study as a whole: Expectations were that clonotype sharing among donors would be affected by sequencing depth.

The table came from immunoSEQ multiplex PCR; TCRdb's copy has only in-frame clones and leaves some out. In the table there are 600,000 to 700,000 clones, approximately 73% of which are singletons. CDR3 size: 13 residues. The germline gives CDR1 MDHEN, CDR2 SYDVKM. V lost 8 bases, J lost 10 bases, and 19 bases lay in between. Donors were Caucasian adults residing in Nashville, Tennessee, USA. A word on this clone: The antigen is unknown.

This TCR was sampled from a woman between 25 and 40 years old in good health. The V and J genes are TRBV28 and TRBJ2-3; D is perhaps TRBD2 (5 bases). The specimen sequenced was memory CD4+ T cells sorted from blood. Subset here: CD45RA-negative fraction. CDR3 bases: TGTGCCAGCGTTCTGACGGCGGGCGCAGCGCAGTATTTT. The encoded protein is CASVLTAGAAQYF.